This T cell receptor (beta chain) emerged from a study of human versus mouse CDR3 diversity and MHC coevolution. Study findings and constraints: By iCHAO1, human TCR beta clonotypes numbered about 1.5 million, the most.

Details on this clone: Antigen: not known.

Repertoires were generated with immunoSEQ multiplex PCR, while TCRdb's copy carries only in-frame clones and drops some. The sample has 60,000 or so clones, 94% seen once. Looked up from germline, CDR1 is SGHNT and CDR2 is YENEEA. The CDR3 sequence is 16 residues long. V lost 5 bases and J lost 3; bases outside the gene matches: 5. The specimen was naive CD4+ T cells from blood. The subset here: CD45RO-negative CD62L-positive naive CD4 T cells. The chain carries TRBV11-3 and TRBJ2-5; 14 nucleotides match TRBD2. This receptor was taken from a person between 60 and 70 years old in good health. In nucleotides, the CDR3 is TGTGCCAGCAGCGCGGGACTAGCGGGAGCAGAAGAGACCCAGTACTTC. Protein sequence: CASSAGLAGAEETQYF.